The 25 T cell receptor beta chains presented below share a single source sample, sequenced in a study of blood T cell repertoires in COVID-19. Using immunoSEQ multiplex PCR, the repertoire was profiled, and TCRdb retains in-frame clones only, with some absent. The sample carries 81,000 or so clones, over 75% recorded once. Sequencing was carried out using peripheral blood. The source is a middle-aged man with COVID-19, enrolled during active disease.

This chain links TRBV2 with TRBJ1-2, with 8 bases that match TRBD1. There are 14 residues in the CDR3. The germline gives CDR1 SNHLY, CDR2 FYNNEI. J lost 4 bases, V lost 4 bases, and 5 bases had no gene match. CDR3 DNA sequence: TGTGCCAGCAGTGGGACAGGGCACCTCTATGGCTACACCTTC. It specifies CASSGTGHLYGYTF.

The chain carries TRBV5-1 and TRBJ1-6, with 10 positions matching TRBD1. The CDR3 runs 15 residues. V dropped 7 bases and J dropped 10; count of bases not matched to a gene: 11. Germline V gene sequence: CDR1 SGHRS, CDR2 YFSETQ. The CDR3 protein is CASRYRTGGESPLHF. CDR3 in DNA: TGCGCCAGCCGCTATAGGACAGGGGGTGAGTCACCCCTCCACTTT.

This chain connects TRBV6-6 to TRBJ2-1, with TRBD2 matching over 7 bases. The germline V gene has CDR1 MNHNY and CDR2 SVGAGI (reference sequence). Germline trimming cut 4 bases from V and 12 bases from J; bases unmatched to any gene: 18. The CDR3 contains 16 residues. In nucleotides, the CDR3 is TGTGCCAGCAGTTCCCCCGGCGGGAGTTCCAATTCGGGGCAGTTCTTC. It is translated as CASSSPGGSSNSGQFF.

This clone was detected ten times or more. V usage is TRBV6-1 and J usage is TRBJ2-7, with D possibly matching TRBD1 (6 bases). The V end lost 2 bases, the J end lost 0 bases, and 14 bases lay between the germline ends. Per germline, CDR1 MNHNS and CDR2 SASEGT. The CDR3 has 16 residues. The CDR3 nucleotides are TGTGCCAGCAGTGAATTCCATGGGGACACCTCCTACGAGCAGTACTTC. Translating it yields CASSEFHGDTSYEQYF.

J is TRBJ2-3 and V is TRBV10-3; 12 bases are a match to TRBD2. V trimming: 9 bases; J trimming: 3 bases; junction bases outside the gene matches: 4. CDR1 is ENHRY, CDR2 SYGVKD, per germline. CDR3 size: 14 residues. Here the CDR3 reads CAILAGGPTDTQYF. The CDR3 DNA is TGTGCCATACTAGCGGGAGGCCCGACAGATACGCAGTATTTT.

The CDR3 sequence is CASSPRTSGETQYF. The CDR3 coding sequence is TGTGCCAGCAGCCCCCGAACTAGTGGGGAGACCCAGTACTTC. The V gene is TRBV3-1 (or the pseudogene TRBV3-2), the J gene TRBJ2-5; a weak D match, TRBD2 (5 bases). Trimming stripped 4 bases from V and 5 bases from J, with 14 bases between. The CDR3 totals 14 residues. CDR1 LGHDT and CDR2 YNNKEL come from the germline V gene (reference sequence).

The sample holds one count of this clone. V usage is TRBV24-1 and J usage is TRBJ2-2, with 14 nucleotides matching TRBD2. Trimming cost V 5 bases and J 1 base; bases outside gene matches: 8. Germline V gene data show CDR1 as KGHDR and CDR2 as SFDVKD. The CDR3 consists of 19 residues. The CDR3 loop is CATSGRLAGGPWNTGELFF. The CDR3 DNA sequence: TGTGCCACCAGTGGAAGACTAGCGGGAGGGCCGTGGAACACCGGGGAGCTGTTTTTT.

The V call is TRBV25-1, the J call TRBJ1-1, with TRBD1 matching over 7 bases. Per the germline V gene, CDR1 is MGHDK and CDR2 is SYGVNS. The junction had 7 bases not matched to a gene; V was cut back by 3 bases and J by 6 bases. The CDR3 loop spans 14 amino acids. The CDR3 DNA sequence: TGTGCCAGCAGTGACCTTGACAGGGTCGCTGAAGCTTTCTTT. As protein: CASSDLDRVAEAFF.

The chain has TRBV19 and TRBJ2-7; 9 nucleotides align to TRBD1. The ends lost 3 bases at V and 4 bases at J; junction bases unmatched: 7. The CDR3 contains 15 residues. Germline V lookup: CDR1 LNHDA, CDR2 SQIVND (reference sequence). The CDR3: CASSILSDRGYEQYF. CDR3 sequence (DNA): TGTGCCAGTAGTATCTTATCGGACAGGGGTTACGAGCAGTACTTC.

This clone was recorded a few times. The chain uses TRBV30 and TRBJ2-1; 9 positions match TRBD2. Trimming at V came to 4 bases and at J to 8 bases, leaving 12 bases not matched to a gene. This CDR3 contains 15 residues. Germline CDR1 reads GTSNPN; CDR2 reads SVGIG (reference sequence). Written as DNA, the CDR3 is TGTGCCTGGACGGGGTTGCGGGAGGGCCGCGATGAGCAGTTCTTC. Its protein is CAWTGLREGRDEQFF. Variable domain in full (rest from reference TRBV30 and TRBJ2-1): SQTIHQWPATLVQPVGSPLSLECTVEGTSNPNLYWYRQAAGRGLQLLFYSVGIGQISSEVPQNLSASRPQDRQFILSSKKLLLSDSGFYLCAWTGLREGRDEQFFGPGTRLTVL.

The J gene is TRBJ2-1, the V gene TRBV14; 10 bases are a match to TRBD2. Germline V CDR1 and CDR2: SGHDN, FVKESK. After removal of 3 bases from V and 6 bases from J, the junction contained 5 bases not matched to a gene. This CDR3 is 15 amino acids long. CDR3 region: CASSHLSGRPNEQFF. In nucleotides, the CDR3 is TGTGCCAGCAGCCACCTTAGCGGGAGGCCCAATGAGCAGTTCTTC.

The gene calls are TRBV6-5 and TRBJ1-6; a weak D match, TRBD1 (5 bases). This CDR3 contains 16 residues. Trimming shortened V by 0 bases and J by 4 bases, and 10 bases separated the two germline ends. Germline V gene lookup returns CDR1 MNHEY and CDR2 SVGAGI. In DNA, the CDR3 is TGTGCCAGCAGTTACTCGTTGACAGATTATAATTCACCCCTCCACTTT. Its translation is CASSYSLTDYNSPLHF.

The rearrangement joins TRBV28 to TRBJ1-1, with TRBD1 identical over 10 bases. Germline CDR1 reads MDHEN; CDR2 reads SYDVKM. This CDR3 comprises 18 residues. Unmatched junction bases numbered 10, after V lost 3 bases and J lost 0 bases. In DNA form, the CDR3 reads TGTGCCAGCAGTTTGTTTATCCCGGGACAGGGGTTGAACACTGAAGCTTTCTTT. The encoded protein is CASSLFIPGQGLNTEAFF.

V is TRBV5-1 and J is TRBJ2-5; the match to TRBD2 covers 11 bases. The junction had 6 bases not matched to a gene; V was cut back by 0 bases and J by 2 bases. The CDR3 spans 17 residues. CDR1 and CDR2 from the germline V gene are SGHRS and YFSETQ. The CDR3 bases are TGCGCCAGCAGCTTGGCCAGTTCTAGCGGGAGGCAAGAGACCCAGTACTTC. This codes for CASSLASSSGRQETQYF.

The chain is built from TRBV5-6 and TRBJ1-2; 9 nucleotides match TRBD1. Germline V gene sequence: CDR1 SGHDT, CDR2 YYEEEE. V was clipped by 0 bases and J by 3 bases; unmatched bases: 6. The CDR3 runs 16 residues. CDR3 DNA: TGTGCCAGCAGCTTGGCCCCGGGACAGGGACACTATGGCTACACCTTC. Translated, it gives CASSLAPGQGHYGYTF.

This chain links TRBV28 with TRBJ1-2; D may be TRBD1 (5 bases). Germline V gene data show CDR1 as MDHEN and CDR2 as SYDVKM. V lost 5 bases and J lost 0, with 13 bases in between. This CDR3 is built from 15 residues. CDR3 DNA sequence: TGTGCCAGCAGTCCATCGGGGGGGACTAACTATGGCTACACCTTC. Its translation: CASSPSGGTNYGYTF.

This clone turned up a few times. Here the CDR3 DNA reads TGTGCCAGCAGCCAAGGGAGCTCCTACGAGCAGTACTTC. Translating it yields CASSQGSSYEQYF. The rearrangement joins TRBV14 to TRBJ2-7; unclear D gene. The germline gives CDR1 SGHDN, CDR2 FVKESK. The CDR3 runs to 13 residues. Trimming took 1 base from V and 0 from J, leaving 4 bases between them.

The chain is built from TRBV6-6 and TRBJ2-5, with 7 bases aligning to TRBD1. The assigned J gene may be wrong: the sequence end matches TRBJ2-7 better. The CDR3 covers 14 residues. Germline values: CDR1 MNHNY, CDR2 SVGAGI (reference sequence). The CDR3 sequence: CASSPRDSPYEQYF. DNA of the CDR3: TGTGCCAGCAGTCCACGGGACAGCCCATACGAGCAGTACTTC.

V and J are TRBV29-1 and TRBJ1-1; no firm D call. Trimming removed 4 bases at V and 1 base at J, with 7 bases between. Germline loops: CDR1 SQVTM, CDR2 ANQGSEA. This CDR3 has 12 residues. CDR3 coding DNA: TGCAGCGTTGGAAGCGGGAACACTGAAGCTTTCTTT. Translated: CSVGSGNTEAFF.

This chain uses TRBV3-1 (or the pseudogene TRBV3-2) with TRBJ2-3; D may be TRBD2 (6 bases). The ends were cut back, 4 bases at V and 2 bases at J, with 13 bases in the middle. Germline V CDR1 and CDR2: LGHDT, YNNKEL (reference sequence). This CDR3 comprises 15 residues. In nucleotides, the CDR3 is TGTGCCAGCAGCCCTACCGGGGGTCCCACAGATACGCAGTATTTT. This translates into CASSPTGGPTDTQYF.

The J gene is TRBJ2-7, the V gene TRBV2, with 10 bases that match TRBD2. Germline CDR1 SNHLY, CDR2 FYNNEI. V was pared by 8 bases and J by 2 bases, with 0 bases of the junction left unmatched. The CDR3 runs to 12 residues. CDR3 sequence: CASGLAAYEQYF. The CDR3 DNA reads as TGTGCCAGCGGACTAGCGGCCTACGAGCAGTACTTC.

The sample holds a few counts of this clone. V and J are TRBV19 and TRBJ1-1; TRBD1 is a possible D gene (5 bases). Germline V CDR1 and CDR2: LNHDA, SQIVND (reference sequence). The CDR3 sequence is 13 residues long. Trimming stripped 5 bases from V and 1 base from J, with 8 bases between. CDR3 DNA sequence: TGTGCCAGTAGTCGGCAGGGGAACACTGAAGCTTTCTTT. Encoded protein: CASSRQGNTEAFF.

The chain uses TRBV30 and TRBJ1-1; unclear D gene. CDR3 length: 13 residues. V dropped 0 bases and J dropped 1 base, with 6 bases sitting between them. Germline CDR1 is GTSNPN and CDR2 is SVGIG (reference sequence). The chain's CDR3 is CAWSVLANTEAFF. DNA of the CDR3: TGTGCCTGGAGTGTACTCGCGAACACTGAAGCTTTCTTT.

The V and J genes are TRBV23-1 and TRBJ2-6; 8 nucleotides align to TRBD1. TRBV23-1 is reported as an ORF; its role is uncertain. V was pared by 2 bases and J by 0 bases, with 6 bases of the junction left unmatched. The CDR3 consists of 18 residues. The CDR3 region has the DNA TGCGCCAGCAGTCAACGGGACAGGAACTACTCTGGGGCCAACGTCCTGACTTTC. Amino acids: CASSQRDRNYSGANVLTF.

This chain links TRBV14 with TRBJ2-7; maybe TRBD1 (5 bases). This CDR3 has 15 amino acids. The ends were cut back, 1 base at V and 1 base at J, with 11 bases in the middle. CDR1 and CDR2 (germline): SGHDN, FVKESK. Written as DNA, the CDR3 is TGTGCCAGCAGCCAAGGGACAAGCCTTTCCTACGAGCAGTACTTC. Its translation: CASSQGTSLSYEQYF.